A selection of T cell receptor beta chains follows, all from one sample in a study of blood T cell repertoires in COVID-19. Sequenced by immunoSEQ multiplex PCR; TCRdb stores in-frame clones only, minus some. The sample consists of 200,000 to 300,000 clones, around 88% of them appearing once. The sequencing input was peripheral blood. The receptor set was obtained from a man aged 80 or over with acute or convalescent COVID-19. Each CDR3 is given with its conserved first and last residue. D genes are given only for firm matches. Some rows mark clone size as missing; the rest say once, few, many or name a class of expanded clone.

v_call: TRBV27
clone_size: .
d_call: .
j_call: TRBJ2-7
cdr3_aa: CASSEGGGAYEQYF
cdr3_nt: TGTGCCAGCAGTGAGGGTGGGGGGGCATACGAGCAGTACTTC

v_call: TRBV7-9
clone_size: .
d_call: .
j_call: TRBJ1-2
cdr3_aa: CASSFIGGSGYTF
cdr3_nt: TGTGCCAGCAGCTTTATCGGGGGTAGCGGCTACACCTTC

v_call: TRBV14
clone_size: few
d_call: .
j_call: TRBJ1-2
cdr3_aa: CASSQVAGYGYTF
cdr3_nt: TGTGCCAGCAGCCAAGTGGCGGGCTATGGCTACACCTTC

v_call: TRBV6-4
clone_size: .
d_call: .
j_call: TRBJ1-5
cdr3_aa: CASSDPNQPQHF
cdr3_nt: TGTGCCAGCAGTGATCCTAATCAGCCCCAGCATTTT

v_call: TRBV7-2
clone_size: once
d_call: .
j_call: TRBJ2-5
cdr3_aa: CASSPQGETQYF
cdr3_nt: TGTGCCAGCAGCCCACAGGGAGAAACCCAGTACTTC

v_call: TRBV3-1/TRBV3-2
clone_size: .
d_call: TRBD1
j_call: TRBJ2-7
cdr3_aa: CASSQGGDRVNEQYF
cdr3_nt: TGTGCCAGCAGCCAAGGAGGGGACAGGGTAAACGAGCAGTACTTC

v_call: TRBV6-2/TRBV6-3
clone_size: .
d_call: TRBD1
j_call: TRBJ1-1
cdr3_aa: CASSDRGPWTEAFF
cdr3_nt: TGTGCCAGCAGTGACAGGGGGCCATGGACTGAAGCTTTCTTT

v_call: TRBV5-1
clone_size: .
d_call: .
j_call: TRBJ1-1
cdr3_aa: CASSLEQVGMNTEAFF
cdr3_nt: TGCGCCAGCAGCTTGGAGCAGGTGGGTATGAACACTGAAGCTTTCTTT

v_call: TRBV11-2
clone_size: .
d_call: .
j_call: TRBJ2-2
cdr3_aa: CASSFPLNTGELFF
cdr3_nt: TGTGCCAGCAGCTTCCCTTTGAACACCGGGGAGCTGTTTTTT

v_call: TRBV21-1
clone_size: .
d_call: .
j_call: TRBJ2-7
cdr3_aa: CASSKKERLESTGDHEQYF
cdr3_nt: TGTGCCAGCAGCAAAAAGGAACGACTAGAGTCGACAGGGGATCACGAGCAGTACTTC

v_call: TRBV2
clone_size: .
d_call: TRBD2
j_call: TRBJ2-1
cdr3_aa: CASSGDYSSYNEQFF
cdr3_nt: TGTGCCAGCAGTGGGGACTACTCCTCCTACAATGAGCAGTTCTTC

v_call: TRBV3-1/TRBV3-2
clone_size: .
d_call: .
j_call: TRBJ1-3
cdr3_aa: CASSLQGNTIYF
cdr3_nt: TGTGCCAGCAGCCTTCAGGGAAACACCATATATTTT

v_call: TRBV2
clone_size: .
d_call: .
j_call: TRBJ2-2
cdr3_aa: CASILDREGTGELFF
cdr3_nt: TGTGCCAGCATCCTGGACAGGGAGGGCACCGGGGAGCTGTTTTTT

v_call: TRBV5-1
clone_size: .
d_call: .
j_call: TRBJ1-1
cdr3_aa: CASSPGRPAGEAFF
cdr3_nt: TGCGCCAGCAGCCCGGGTAGACCGGCGGGTGAAGCTTTCTTT

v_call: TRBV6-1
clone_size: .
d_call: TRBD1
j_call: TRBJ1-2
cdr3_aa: CASSDGAGTGYGYTF
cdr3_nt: TGTGCCAGCAGTGACGGAGCCGGGACAGGCTATGGCTACACCTTC

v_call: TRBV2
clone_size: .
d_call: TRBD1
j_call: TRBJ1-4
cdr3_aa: CASIPGQGNEKLFF
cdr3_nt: TGTGCCAGCATCCCGGGACAGGGAAATGAAAAACTGTTTTTT

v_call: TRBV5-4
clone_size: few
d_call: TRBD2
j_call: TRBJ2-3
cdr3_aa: CASRPTSGSTDTQYF
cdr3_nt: TGTGCCAGCAGACCAACTAGCGGGAGCACAGATACGCAGTATTTT

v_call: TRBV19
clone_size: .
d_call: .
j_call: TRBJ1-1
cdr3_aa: CASSFIPGHLNTEAFF
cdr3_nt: TGTGCCAGTAGTTTCATCCCGGGACATTTGAACACTGAAGCTTTCTTT

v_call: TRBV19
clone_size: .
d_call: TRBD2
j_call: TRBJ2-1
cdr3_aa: CASSSLAEYNEQFF
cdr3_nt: TGTGCCAGTAGTAGCCTAGCGGAGTACAATGAGCAGTTCTTC

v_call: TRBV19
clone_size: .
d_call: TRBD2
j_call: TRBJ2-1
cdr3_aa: CASSIPFAGTSGNNEQFF
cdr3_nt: TGTGCCAGTAGTATCCCCTTTGCCGGGACTAGCGGTAACAATGAGCAGTTCTTC

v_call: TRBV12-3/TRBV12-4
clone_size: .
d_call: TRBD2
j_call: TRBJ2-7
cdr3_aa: CASSGGGPYEQYF
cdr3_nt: TGTGCCAGCAGTGGCGGGGGGCCGTACGAGCAGTACTTC

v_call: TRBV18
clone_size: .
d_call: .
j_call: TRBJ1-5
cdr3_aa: CASSPSGNQPQHF
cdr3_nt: TGTGCCAGCTCACCTTCCGGCAATCAGCCCCAGCATTTT

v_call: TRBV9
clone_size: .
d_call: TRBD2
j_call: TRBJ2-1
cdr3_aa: CASSVGLAGGDNEQFF
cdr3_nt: TGTGCCAGCAGCGTAGGGCTAGCGGGGGGAGACAATGAGCAGTTCTTC

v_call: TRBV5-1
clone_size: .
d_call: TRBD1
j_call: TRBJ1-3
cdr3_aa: CASSLGERSGGSGNTIYF
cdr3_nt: TGCGCCAGCAGCTTGGGGGAGCGGTCAGGGGGCTCTGGAAACACCATATATTTT

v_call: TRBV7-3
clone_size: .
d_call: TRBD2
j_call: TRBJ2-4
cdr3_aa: CASSLPTGLAGDASGNIQYF
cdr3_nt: TGTGCCAGCAGCTTACCAACGGGACTAGCGGGAGATGCCTCTGGAAACATTCAGTACTTC

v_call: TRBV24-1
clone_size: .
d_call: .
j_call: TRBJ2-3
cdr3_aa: CATSDPGRQADTQYF
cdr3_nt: TGTGCCACCAGTGATCCGGGCCGACAGGCAGATACGCAGTATTTT

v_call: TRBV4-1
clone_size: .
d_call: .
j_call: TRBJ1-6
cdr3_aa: CASSQDRAGSPLHF
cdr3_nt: TGCGCCAGCAGCCAAGACAGGGCAGGTTCACCCCTCCACTTT

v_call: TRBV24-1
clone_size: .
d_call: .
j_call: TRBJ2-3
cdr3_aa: CATSEPGRGYTDTQYF
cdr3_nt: TGTGCCACCAGTGAACCCGGACGGGGATACACAGATACGCAGTATTTT

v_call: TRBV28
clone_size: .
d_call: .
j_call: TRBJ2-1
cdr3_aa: CASSLRGKPGSGGEQFF
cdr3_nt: TGTGCCAGCAGTTTAAGGGGAAAGCCAGGGTCTGGGGGGGAGCAGTTCTTC

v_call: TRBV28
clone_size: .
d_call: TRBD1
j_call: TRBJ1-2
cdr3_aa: CASRDRRNYGYTF
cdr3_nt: TGTGCCAGCAGGGACAGGAGGAACTATGGCTACACCTTC

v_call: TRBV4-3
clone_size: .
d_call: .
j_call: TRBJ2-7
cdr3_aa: CASSQEEQSYEQYF
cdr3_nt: TGCGCCAGCAGCCAAGAAGAACAATCCTACGAGCAGTACTTC

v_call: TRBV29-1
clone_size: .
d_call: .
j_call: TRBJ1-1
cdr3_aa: CSAKKGVGGMNTEAFF
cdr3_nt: TGCAGCGCCAAGAAGGGGGTCGGCGGCATGAACACTGAAGCTTTCTTT

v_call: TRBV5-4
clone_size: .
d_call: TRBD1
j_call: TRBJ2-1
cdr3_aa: CASSLEGAYNEQFF
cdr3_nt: TGTGCCAGCAGCTTGGAGGGGGCATACAATGAGCAGTTCTTC

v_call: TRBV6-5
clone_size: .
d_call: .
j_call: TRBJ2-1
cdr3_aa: CASRTENNEQFF
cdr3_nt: TGTGCCAGCAGGACAGAGAACAATGAGCAGTTCTTC

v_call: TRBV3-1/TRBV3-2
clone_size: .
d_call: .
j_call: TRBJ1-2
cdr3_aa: CASSQQGWRYGYTF
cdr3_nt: TGTGCCAGCAGCCAACAGGGATGGCGGTATGGCTACACCTTC

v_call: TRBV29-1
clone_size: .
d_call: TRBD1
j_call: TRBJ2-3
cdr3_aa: CSVGGQGSTDTQYF
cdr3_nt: TGCAGCGTTGGGGGACAGGGGTCCACAGATACGCAGTATTTT

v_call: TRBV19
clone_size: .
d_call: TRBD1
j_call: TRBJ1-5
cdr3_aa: CASGRTGDGNQPQHF
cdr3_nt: TGTGCCAGTGGGAGGACAGGGGATGGAAATCAGCCCCAGCATTTT

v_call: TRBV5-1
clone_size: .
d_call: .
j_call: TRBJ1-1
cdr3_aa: CASSDQVNTEAFF
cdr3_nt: TGCGCCAGCTCAGACCAGGTTAACACTGAAGCTTTCTTT

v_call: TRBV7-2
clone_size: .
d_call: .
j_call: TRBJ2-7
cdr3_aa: CASSLALYEQYF
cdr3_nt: TGTGCCAGCAGCTTAGCCCTCTACGAGCAGTACTTC

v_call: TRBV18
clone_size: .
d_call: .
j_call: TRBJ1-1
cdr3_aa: CASSPRSMNTEAFF
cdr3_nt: TGTGCCAGCTCGCCGAGAAGTATGAACACTGAAGCTTTCTTT